A single sample is the source of the 22 T cell receptor beta chains below, sequenced in a study of blood T cell repertoires in COVID-19. Assay used: immunoSEQ multiplex PCR; TCRdb lists only in-frame clones, some missing. The table shows about 170,000 clones, with roughly 84% occurring only once. The material sequenced was peripheral blood. Receptor source: a man in his sixties or seventies with active or convalescent COVID-19.

The chain uses TRBV19 and TRBJ2-7; 8 bases map to TRBD1. Trimming removed 5 bases from V and 1 base from J; junction bases left unmatched: 4. The CDR3 extends over 14 amino acids. Germline assignment: CDR1 LNHDA and CDR2 SQIVND (reference sequence). The CDR3 loop reads CASSPRDRSYEQYF. CDR3 nucleotide sequence: TGTGCCAGTAGTCCCAGGGACAGGTCCTACGAGCAGTACTTC.

In the case of this clone: The sample has other DNA sequences that encode this CDR3 too. In nucleotides, the CDR3 is TGTGCCAGCAGCGACTCTTACAATGAGCAGTTCTTC. Amino acid sequence: CASSDSYNEQFF. The genes are TRBV6-2 or TRBV6-3 and TRBJ2-1, with D unclear. V was cut by 6 bases and J by 4 bases, with 7 bases left in between. The germline gives CDR1 MNHEY, CDR2 SVGEGT. This CDR3 spans 12 amino acids.

This clone was recorded only once. This chain links TRBV7-3 with TRBJ2-7, with D tentatively TRBD2 (5 bases). The V end was cut by 0 bases, the J end by 4 bases, with 13 bases between. Looked up from germline, CDR1 is SGHTA and CDR2 is FQGTGA. This CDR3 comprises 15 residues. CDR3 in amino acids: CASSLTVGVGYEQYF. The CDR3 DNA sequence: TGTGCCAGCAGCTTAACGGTGGGAGTGGGTTACGAGCAGTACTTC.

J is TRBJ1-3 and V is TRBV28; 8 positions agree with TRBD1. Trimming removed 4 bases from V and 4 bases from J; junction bases left unmatched: 6. Germline loops: CDR1 MDHEN, CDR2 SYDVKM. The CDR3 has 15 amino acids. The CDR3 DNA reads as TGTGCCAGCAGTTCACCGGGACAGGCAGGAAACACCATATATTTT. Protein: CASSSPGQAGNTIYF.

CDR3 amino acids: CASSLLVGTGGDTQYF. The CDR3 DNA is TGCGCCAGCAGCTTATTGGTTGGGACAGGGGGCGATACGCAGTATTTT. The J gene is TRBJ2-3, the V gene TRBV5-1, with 12 bases identical to TRBD1. Germline CDR1 reads SGHRS; CDR2 reads YFSETQ. This CDR3 comprises 16 residues. V shed 2 bases, J shed 6 bases, and the junction held 7 bases outside the gene matches.

This clone was seen a handful of times. V is TRBV7-6 and J is TRBJ1-1; TRBD1 is a possible D gene (5 bases). CDR1 SGHVS and CDR2 FNYEAQ come from the germline V gene. The CDR3 extends over 16 amino acids. V was pared by 1 base and J by 4 bases, with 16 bases between. CDR3 sequence: CASSLGPGRAGTEAFF. CDR3 nucleotide sequence: TGTGCCAGCAGCTTAGGGCCGGGGCGAGCGGGCACTGAAGCTTTCTTT.

The CDR3 sequence is CTSSPEKEQPNTGELFF. The CDR3 DNA is TGCACCAGCAGCCCAGAGAAGGAGCAGCCGAACACCGGGGAGCTGTTTTTT. The chain couples TRBV1 to TRBJ2-2; the listed D gene, TRBD2, was not tested against the DNA. TRBV1 is listed as a pseudogene. This CDR3 spans 17 amino acids.

The sample holds one count of this clone. The gene calls are TRBV5-6 and TRBJ2-7; D gene uncertain. Germline CDR1 is SGHDT and CDR2 is YYEEEE. This CDR3 has 13 residues. Trimming took 5 bases from V and 0 from J, leaving 9 bases between them. DNA for the CDR3: TGTGCCAGCAGTCGCGCTAGCTCCTACGAGCAGTACTTC. Translated: CASSRASSYEQYF. The full variable domain, with the rest looked up from reference TRBV5-6 and TRBJ2-7, is DAGVTQSPTHLIKTRGQQVTLRCSPKSGHDTVSWYQQALGQGPQFIFQYYEEEERQRGNFPDRFSGHQFPNYSSELNVNALLLGDSALYLCASSRASSYEQYFGPGTRLTVT.

This clone was found once. The rearrangement uses TRBV27 and TRBJ1-5; D is uncertain. Trimming removed 5 bases from V and 7 bases from J, with 15 bases in between. The CDR3 length is 14 residues. Looked up from germline, CDR1 is MNHEY and CDR2 is SMNVEV (reference sequence). The CDR3 here is CASSLKSRSQPQHF. In nucleotides, the CDR3 is TGTGCCAGCAGTCTAAAGTCGCGGTCCCAGCCCCAGCATTTT.

V and J are TRBV2 and TRBJ2-3; 7 bases are shared with TRBD1. CDR1 is SNHLY and CDR2 is FYNNEI in the germline V gene. The V gene end was trimmed by 7 bases and the J gene end by 2 bases; junction bases not matched to a gene: 9. The CDR3 runs to 15 residues. CDR3 protein: CASTMEQGTTDTQYF. CDR3 DNA sequence: TGTGCCAGCACCATGGAACAGGGGACCACAGATACGCAGTATTTT.

The V and J genes are TRBV3-1 (or the pseudogene TRBV3-2) and TRBJ1-1; D is undetermined. Germline lookup yields CDR1 LGHDT and CDR2 YNNKEL (reference sequence). CDR3 length: 13 residues. Trimming stripped 0 bases from V and 8 bases from J, with 10 bases between. The DNA for the CDR3 is TGTGCCAGCAGCCAAGAGCCGGGGAGCGAAGCTTTCTTT. Amino acids: CASSQEPGSEAFF.

The J gene is TRBJ2-6, the V gene TRBV27; 7 bases match TRBD1. Unmatched junction bases numbered 13, after V lost 5 bases and J lost 0 bases. Germline V gives CDR1 MNHEY, CDR2 SMNVEV (reference sequence). The CDR3 has 19 residues. The CDR3: CASSPPGQPTISGANVLTF. The DNA for the CDR3 is TGTGCCAGCAGTCCCCCGGGACAGCCTACAATCTCTGGGGCCAACGTCCTGACTTTC.

V and J are TRBV10-2 and TRBJ2-2; D gene uncertain. This CDR3 is 15 amino acids long. Looked up from germline, CDR1 is WSHSY and CDR2 is SAAADI. The germline V and J ends were trimmed by 6 bases and 0 bases, with 11 bases remaining between them. The CDR3 sequence is CASRIDRANTGELFF. The CDR3, as DNA: TGCGCCAGCAGGATAGATCGGGCGAACACCGGGGAGCTGTTTTTT.

The CDR3 here is CASEEQGSYNEQFF. CDR3 coding DNA: TGTGCCAGCGAAGAACAGGGCTCCTACAATGAGCAGTTCTTC. The chain has TRBV7-9 and TRBJ2-1, with D possibly TRBD1 on 6 matching bases. Per the germline V gene, CDR1 is SEHNR and CDR2 is FQNEAQ (reference sequence). The CDR3 runs 14 residues. Trimming removed 8 bases from V and 0 bases from J, with 11 bases in between.

The J gene is TRBJ2-7, the V gene TRBV5-1; 8 nucleotides agree with TRBD2. The CDR3 covers 17 residues. Germline V CDR1 and CDR2: SGHRS, YFSETQ. J gave up 4 bases and V 0 bases, and 12 bases lay outside the gene matches. The DNA for the CDR3 is TGCGCCAGCAGCTTGGTCAGACCGGGGGGGAGACCTTACGAGCAGTACTTC. It translates to CASSLVRPGGRPYEQYF.

This clone was detected only a few times. This chain's CDR3 is CASSQDRQMIYGYTF. DNA of the CDR3: TGTGCCAGCAGTCAAGATAGACAGATGATCTATGGCTACACCTTC. V is TRBV6-2 or TRBV6-3 and J is TRBJ1-2; TRBD1 might be the D (5 bases). Germline CDR1 reads MNHEY; CDR2 reads SVGEGT. The CDR3 is 15 residues long. The germline V and J ends were trimmed by 5 bases and 4 bases, with 17 bases remaining between them.

In its sample, this clone was seen once. The chain employs TRBV5-1 and TRBJ1-3; 7 nucleotides match TRBD1. Germline CDR1 reads SGHRS; CDR2 reads YFSETQ. V lost 4 bases to trimming and J lost 4 bases; unmatched junction nucleotides: 8. This CDR3 contains 15 residues. CDR3 loop: CASSPGQSFGNTIYF. DNA for the CDR3: TGCGCCAGCAGCCCGGGACAGAGCTTCGGAAACACCATATATTTT. The full variable domain, in which reference TRBV5-1 and TRBJ1-3 provide the parts outside the CDR3, is KAGVTQTPRYLIKTRGQQVTLSCSPISGHRSVSWYQQTPGQGLQFLFEYFSETQRNKGNFPGRFSGRQFSNSRSEMNVSTLELGDSALYLCASSPGQSFGNTIYFGEGSWLTVV.

CDR3 amino acids: CASTGTATDTQYF. In nucleotides, the CDR3 is TGTGCCAGCACCGGGACAGCCACAGATACGCAGTATTTT. The gene calls are TRBV6-5 and TRBJ2-3; 7 bases are a match to TRBD1. CDR1 is MNHEY, CDR2 SVGAGI, per germline. Losses at the gene ends were 7 bases for V and 2 bases for J; bases not matched to a gene: 3. The CDR3 covers 13 residues.

The chain has TRBV7-2 and TRBJ2-5, with 7 nucleotides matching TRBD1. V gave up 0 bases and J gave up 2 bases; unmatched junction bases: 0. Per germline, CDR1 SGHTA and CDR2 FQGNSA. This CDR3 spans 14 amino acids. The CDR3 coding sequence is TGTGCCAGCAGCTTAGCCAGGGGGCAAGAGACCCAGTACTTC. Amino acid sequence: CASSLARGQETQYF.

The rearrangement uses TRBV4-3 and TRBJ2-3; TRBD1 might be the D (5 bases). The germline gives CDR1 LGHNA, CDR2 YSLEER. V gave up 0 bases and J gave up 3 bases, with 7 bases separating them. This CDR3 has 14 amino acids. CDR3 coding DNA: TGCGCCAGCAGCCAAGATCCAGGGACAGATACGCAGTATTTT. It codes for CASSQDPGTDTQYF.

This chain links TRBV18 with TRBJ1-4; D is unresolved. Trimming removed 3 bases from V and 7 bases from J, with 15 bases in between. Germline V gene lookup returns CDR1 KGHSH and CDR2 LQKENI. The CDR3 extends over 15 amino acids. CDR3 loop: CASSPSPPPTEKLFF. The CDR3 bases are TGTGCCAGCTCACCTTCGCCCCCCCCTACTGAAAAACTGTTTTTT. Combining the CDR3 with reference TRBV18 and TRBJ1-4 gives the whole variable domain NAGVMQNPRHLVRRRGQEARLRCSPMKGHSHVYWYRQLPEEGLKFMVYLQKENIIDESGMPKERFSAEFPKEGPSILRIQQVVRGDSAAYFCASSPSPPPTEKLFFGSGTQLSVL.

The chain uses TRBV2 and TRBJ1-4, with D maybe TRBD1 (5 bases). V was pared by 7 bases and J by 8 bases, with 14 bases between. Germline loops: CDR1 SNHLY, CDR2 FYNNEI. This CDR3 spans 13 amino acids. The CDR3 region has the DNA TGTGCCAGCATCAGGGATAGAAGCGAAAAACTGTTTTTT. This translates into CASIRDRSEKLFF.